This TCR beta chain was sequenced in a study of blood T cells in healthy people across ages. Study-wide results and limits: It was the long-lived donors that had more naive CD4+ cells and higher diversity than aged donors.

Notes on this clonotype: Antigen unknown. The junction departs from the called germline gene at one end, perhaps through a read error.

This CDR3 region has 14 residues. From germline, CDR1 is SGHRS and CDR2 YFSETQ. A sample-barcoded 5' primer and a J-beta primer mix were used in a second PCR of roughly 7 to 11 cycles. A template-switch adaptor that had 12 random nucleotides put a tag on each cDNA molecule. One entry per CDR3 protein results from TCRdb running MiXCR on the 5' RACE reads. The repertoire has hundreds of thousands of distinct CDR3 sequences, 55% to 75% of them found once; the top ten carry roughly 22%. This rearrangement joins TRBV5-1 to TRBJ2-5; 8 nucleotides line up with TRBD2. What was sequenced was blood. The receptor was isolated from a man aged 25 to 40 in good health. DNA of the CDR3: TGCGCCAGCAGCATAGCGGGGTATAAAGAGACCCAGTACTTT. Translating it yields CASSIAGYKETQYF. The full variable domain, in which reference TRBV5-1 and TRBJ2-5 provide the parts outside the CDR3, is KAGVTQTPRYLIKTRGQQVTLSCSPISGHRSVSWYQQTPGQGLQFLFEYFSETQRNKGNFPGRFSGRQFSNSRSEMNVSTLELGDSALYLCASSIAGYKETQYFGPGTRLLVL.